This T cell receptor (beta chain) is drawn from a study of T cell repertoires in cytomegalovirus infection. Across the study: An indication of both CMV infection and matching HLA type came from public TCR beta signatures. Study results and limitations: Individuals carrying CMV plus the relevant HLA were identified by cumulative frequency of public TCR beta families. The study found HLA-C-restricted CMV-specific TCR beta clonotypes dominating the ex vivo response.

In its sample, this clonotype was seen a few times. Antigen specificity is unknown. TCRdb used MiXCR to reprocess the reads, holding one entry per CDR3 protein. The profile shows 100,000 to 150,000 distinct CDR3 sequences, roughly 9% of them singletons. Per germline, CDR1 SGHRS and CDR2 YFSETQ. The CDR3 contains 17 residues. V dropped 4 bases and J dropped 4; count of bases not matched to a gene: 13. Material for sequencing was PBMCs. The V and J genes are TRBV5-1 and TRBJ2-3, with 9 bases identical to TRBD1. The origin of this receptor is a human donor in good health (CMV status not recorded). Some clones in this sample may be carry-over from other donors' samples. CDR3 coding DNA: TGCGCCAGCAGCCGAAATGCCGGACAGGGGAGTGCAGATACGCAGTATTTT. It translates to CASSRNAGQGSADTQYF.